This TCR beta chain was sequenced for a study of identifying expanded T cells in peripheral blood. General study points: Approximately 1.1 clones differed between technical replicates, versus around 15 and 19 over time. Clone count variance between roughly 2-week samples rose with total template count.

During the collection period, no donor immune events like infections were recorded. The germline V and J ends were trimmed by 2 bases and 4 bases, with 9 bases remaining between them. The CDR3 is made up of 14 amino acids. CDR1 SGHTA and CDR2 FQGNSA come from the germline V gene. On this clone itself: Its antigen is as yet unknown.

Measured with immunoSEQ multiplex PCR; TCRdb has only the in-frame clones, and not every one. The sample records approximately 100,000 clones, about 89% being singletons. The specimen sequenced was blood. This clonotype was obtained from a person between 18 and 75 years old in good health. The rearrangement links TRBV7-2 to TRBJ2-1; D call uncertain. The CDR3 reads CASSLQTQYNEQFF. The CDR3 nucleotides are TGTGCCAGCAGCTTACAGACTCAATACAATGAGCAGTTCTTC.